This is a list of T cell receptor beta chains from one sample in a study of type 1 and type 2 diabetes patients. TCRdb processed the multiplex PCR reads anew with MiXCR; each CDR3 protein has one entry. The sample has fewer than 300,000 distinct CDR3 sequences, around 47% seen once. Sequencing was performed on peripheral blood mononuclear cells (PBMCs). The receptors derive from a man aged 18 to 29 with type 2 diabetes. CDR3s include the opening cysteine and the closing phenylalanine or tryptophan. The D gene is left open where the match is weak. Expanded clones are given a class, and other clones once, few, many or no size at all.

TRBV6-6,TRBJ1-5,NA,NA,TGTGCCAGCAGTAGCCTACAGCCGGGACTCTTGATACCGAATCAGCCCCAGCATTTT,CASSSLQPGLLIPNQPQHF
TRBV6-1,TRBJ2-5,few,NA,TGTGCCAGCAGTGGTGGCAGAAAAGAGACCCAGTACTTC,CASSGGRKETQYF
TRBV2,TRBJ2-7,NA,TRBD1,TGTGCCAGCAAGGGGACAGGGCGCTACGAGCAGTACTTC,CASKGTGRYEQYF
TRBV7-8,TRBJ1-1,few,TRBD1,TGTGCCAGCAGCTTAGTTCAGGGGGCCCCGGTCTTAGCTTTCTTT,CASSLVQGAPVLAFF
TRBV12-3/TRBV12-4,TRBJ2-7,few,TRBD2,TGTGCCAGCAGTTCGCCGATGACTAGCGGGAGGCGAACCTCCTACGAGCAGTACTTC,CASSSPMTSGRRTSYEQYF
TRBV4-1,TRBJ1-1,NA,NA,TGCGCCAGCAGCCAAGATGGGAGGAGACGGGGAATGAACACTGAAGCTTTCTTT,CASSQDGRRRGMNTEAFF
TRBV20-1,TRBJ1-4,NA,TRBD1,TGCAGTGCTAGTAATGGACAGGGGGCGGAAAAACTGTTTTTT,CSASNGQGAEKLFF
TRBV12-3/TRBV12-4,TRBJ2-1,NA,NA,TGTGCCAGCAGTTTAGCGCCCAATGAGCAGTTCTTC,CASSLAPNEQFF
TRBV10-2,TRBJ2-7,NA,TRBD2,TGCGCCAGCAGTGAGTGGGAGGGTTCCTACGAGCAGTACTTC,CASSEWEGSYEQYF
TRBV27,TRBJ1-1,few,NA,TGTGCCAGCAGCGTACCGGAGGGGAGCACTGAAGCTTTCTTT,CASSVPEGSTEAFF
TRBV14,TRBJ1-6,NA,NA,TGTGCCAGCAGCCAAGATGCGGACAGCTATAATTCACCCCTCCACTTT,CASSQDADSYNSPLHF